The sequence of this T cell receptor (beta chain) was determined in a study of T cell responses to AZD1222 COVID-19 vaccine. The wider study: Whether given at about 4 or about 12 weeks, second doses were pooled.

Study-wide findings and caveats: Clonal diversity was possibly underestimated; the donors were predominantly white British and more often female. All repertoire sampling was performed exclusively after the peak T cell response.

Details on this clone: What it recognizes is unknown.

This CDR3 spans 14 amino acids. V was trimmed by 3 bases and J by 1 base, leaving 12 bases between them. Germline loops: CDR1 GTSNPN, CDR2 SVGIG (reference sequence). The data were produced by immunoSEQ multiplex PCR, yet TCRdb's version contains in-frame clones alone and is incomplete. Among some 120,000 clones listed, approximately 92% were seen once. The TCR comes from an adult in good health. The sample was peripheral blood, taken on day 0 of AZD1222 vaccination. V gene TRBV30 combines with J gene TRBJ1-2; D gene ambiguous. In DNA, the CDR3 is TGTGCCTGGAGCCCCAAAGGGCTTAACTATGGCTACACCTTC. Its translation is CAWSPKGLNYGYTF.